This T cell receptor beta chain was profiled in a study of blood T cell repertoires in COVID-19 (dated by TCRdb to about 2020). Regarding the complete study: Samples covering the acute and convalescent phases of COVID-19 were provided by collaborators in the United States, Italy and Spain. The prospective study material was composed of cDNA or gDNA derived from T cells, B-cell-depleted T cells, or PBMCs. The dataset comprised deeply sampled blood TCRbeta repertoires from subjects exposed to, actively infected with, or recovered from COVID-19. The repertoires were released in a freely available public database meant as a resource for research on the immune response to SARS-CoV-2. The samples were drawn from two sources: the first 160 participants of the ongoing ImmuneRACE study, and approximately 1,300 subjects contributed by 6 global collaborators. A de-identified subject ID, COVID-19 status, age in years and sex were almost always included in the sample metadata. Where HLA class I and class II types were available, the types were taken from metadata supplied by the sample provider, not from assay-based typing. Results the study describes overall, beyond this receptor: The amount of clinical and demographic metadata varied by source and participant and was provided uncurated.

The immunoSEQ Assay, a bias-controlled multiplex PCR, was used to amplify TCRbeta CDR3 regions from genomic DNA. The study's own analysis went as follows. Nucleated cell counts per sample were estimated from amplification of reference gene primers within the assay. Sequence reads were collapsed and filtered to measure the absolute abundance of every unique TCRbeta CDR3 rearrangement. For each sample, productive Simpson clonality was calculated by taking the square root of Simpson's diversity index across productive rearrangements. TCRdb stores this immuneACCESS table with in-frame sequences only. Part of the clones is absent; in the studies checked, under half of the shortfall reflects unresolved V genes, and no reason is known for the rest. From that table come the V and J calls and clone size; the DNA was used to work out D and trimming. In all, the sample holds some 190,000 clones, and around 80% of those were seen once. 14% of the sample belongs to the ten largest clones.

Worth noting for this clone: Its antigen is currently not known. One base away there is no much larger clone; base qualities are not given.

Enrolling through a virtual design, the prospective study's participants ranged in age from roughly 18 to 89 years and lived across roughly 24 United States geographic areas. To assign participants to cohorts, the prospective study relied on clinical history that participants themselves reported in a screening survey and a study questionnaire. A participant counted as exposed if, within 2 weeks of entering the study, that participant had been in contact with someone who had a PCR-confirmed or clinician-diagnosed COVID-19 case. Each participant in the prospective study had whole blood, serum and a nasopharyngeal or oropharyngeal swab collected by mobile phlebotomists. Prospective study participants could optionally give additional blood draws and questionnaires over an approximately two-month period. Before DNA extraction, prospective study blood samples were shipped either frozen or at room temperature.

The CDR3 has 15 amino acids, counting the end cysteine and phenylalanine. This entry keeps only the CDR3 DNA: 45 bases, framed from base 1. The V and J ends are trimmed by 2 bases and 0 bases, leaving 10 bases between them. For CDR1 and CDR2, the germline V gene (reference sequence) lists SEHNR and FQNEAQ. Sequencing was done on a sample of PBMCs or T cells enriched from blood (not recorded which). The receptor was isolated from a man aged 60-69 years who had been exposed to COVID-19. The V gene is TRBV7-9 and the J gene is TRBJ1-1; TRBD1 is a possible D gene, resting on 5 matching bases. The sequenced DNA is TGTGCCAGCAGCTTATCTCGGGACTTGAACACTGAAGCTTTCTTT. This sequence encodes CASSLSRDLNTEAFF.